A selection of T cell receptor beta chains follows, all from one sample in a study of T cell responses to AZD1222 COVID-19 vaccine. Repertoires were generated with immunoSEQ multiplex PCR, while TCRdb's copy carries only in-frame clones and drops some. The data contain 95,000 to 150,000 clones, about nine tenths of them seen just once; the ten biggest clones take up approximately 4%. This material consisted of peripheral blood, taken on day 0 of AZD1222 vaccination. Receptors were obtained from an adult in good health. CDR3s include the opening cysteine and the closing phenylalanine or tryptophan. Each record gives: clone size, V gene, D gene, J gene, CDR3 DNA, CDR3 protein. A D gene is named only where the DNA matches it firmly. A row's size may be missing; if present it is once, few, many or a size class.

clone_size: .
v_call: TRBV24-1
d_call: .
j_call: TRBJ2-7
cdr3_nt: TGTGCCACCAGTGAGTCACAAACCTACGAGCAGTACTTC
cdr3_aa: CATSESQTYEQYF

clone_size: .
v_call: TRBV5-1
d_call: .
j_call: TRBJ2-3
cdr3_nt: TGCGCCAGCAGCGGACGGACTAGAGGGGGTCCAGATACGCAGTATTTT
cdr3_aa: CASSGRTRGGPDTQYF

clone_size: .
v_call: TRBV27
d_call: .
j_call: TRBJ2-6
cdr3_nt: TGTGCCAGCAGTTACACCAGGACTCTCTCTGGGGCCAACGTCCTGACTTTC
cdr3_aa: CASSYTRTLSGANVLTF

clone_size: once
v_call: TRBV6-5
d_call: TRBD1
j_call: TRBJ2-5
cdr3_nt: TGTGCCAGCAGATACAGGGGCTGGGAGACCCAGTACTTC
cdr3_aa: CASRYRGWETQYF

clone_size: .
v_call: TRBV11-3
d_call: .
j_call: TRBJ2-2
cdr3_nt: TGTGCCAGCAGCAACGGGGGCACCGGGGAGCTGTTTTTT
cdr3_aa: CASSNGGTGELFF

clone_size: .
v_call: TRBV4-3
d_call: .
j_call: TRBJ1-2
cdr3_nt: TGCGCCAGCAGCCAAGAAGGGGGAGGTGGCTATGGCTACACCTTC
cdr3_aa: CASSQEGGGGYGYTF

clone_size: .
v_call: TRBV5-6
d_call: .
j_call: TRBJ2-3
cdr3_nt: TGTGCCAGCAGCTTGATGCGGGGAACTAGCACAGATACGCAGTATTTT
cdr3_aa: CASSLMRGTSTDTQYF

clone_size: .
v_call: TRBV5-6
d_call: .
j_call: TRBJ1-6
cdr3_nt: TGTGCCAGCAGCTCGGGAAATTCACCCCTCCACTTT
cdr3_aa: CASSSGNSPLHF

clone_size: .
v_call: TRBV5-4
d_call: .
j_call: TRBJ1-1
cdr3_nt: TGTGCCAGCAGCTTCTTCGTTGGCACTGAAGCTTTCTTT
cdr3_aa: CASSFFVGTEAFF

clone_size: .
v_call: TRBV7-6
d_call: .
j_call: TRBJ2-1
cdr3_nt: TGTGCCAGCAGCCCCGTGGCGCGGGAGCAGTTCTTC
cdr3_aa: CASSPVAREQFF

clone_size: .
v_call: TRBV6-5
d_call: .
j_call: TRBJ2-7
cdr3_nt: TGTGCCAGCAGTTACTCCATCCGGGTCTACGAGCAGTACTTC
cdr3_aa: CASSYSIRVYEQYF

clone_size: .
v_call: TRBV29-1
d_call: TRBD1
j_call: TRBJ1-5
cdr3_nt: TGCAGCGCCAGACAGGGGGAGCCCCAGCATTTT
cdr3_aa: CSARQGEPQHF

clone_size: .
v_call: TRBV19
d_call: .
j_call: TRBJ2-7
cdr3_nt: TGTGCCAGTAGTATCTCTTCGGGGAAGTACTACGAGCAGTACTTC
cdr3_aa: CASSISSGKYYEQYF

clone_size: .
v_call: TRBV19
d_call: TRBD1
j_call: TRBJ1-2
cdr3_nt: TGTGCCAGTAACGGCGGACAGGGGCCCCTTGGCTATGGCTACACCTTC
cdr3_aa: CASNGGQGPLGYGYTF

clone_size: .
v_call: TRBV27
d_call: .
j_call: TRBJ2-5
cdr3_nt: TGTGCCAGCAGTTTATCCGTTCCGGATAAGGGCGGTGAGACCCAGTACTTC
cdr3_aa: CASSLSVPDKGGETQYF

clone_size: .
v_call: TRBV4-3
d_call: TRBD1
j_call: TRBJ1-2
cdr3_nt: TGCGCCAGCAGCCAAGTGACTACAGGGGGGAATGGGGGCTACACCTTC
cdr3_aa: CASSQVTTGGNGGYTF

clone_size: .
v_call: TRBV7-2
d_call: .
j_call: TRBJ2-7
cdr3_nt: TGTGCCAGCAGCTCCTCCGGTTATCCCCTCGGCGAGCAGTACTTC
cdr3_aa: CASSSSGYPLGEQYF

clone_size: .
v_call: TRBV10-3
d_call: .
j_call: TRBJ2-7
cdr3_nt: TGTGCCATCCGGGACTCCAAGGGGCCCTACGAGCAGTACTTC
cdr3_aa: CAIRDSKGPYEQYF

clone_size: .
v_call: TRBV5-1
d_call: TRBD2
j_call: TRBJ2-5
cdr3_nt: TGCGCCAGCAGCGACCGGACTAGCGGGGAGACCCAGTACTTC
cdr3_aa: CASSDRTSGETQYF

clone_size: .
v_call: TRBV27
d_call: TRBD1
j_call: TRBJ2-2
cdr3_nt: TGTGCCAGCACCCCTTTAGGACAGGGTCATACCGGGGAGCTGTTTTTT
cdr3_aa: CASTPLGQGHTGELFF

clone_size: .
v_call: TRBV11-2
d_call: .
j_call: TRBJ2-7
cdr3_nt: TGTGCCAGCAGCGCCACCGGTGGGCCCTACGAGCAGTACTTC
cdr3_aa: CASSATGGPYEQYF

clone_size: .
v_call: TRBV28
d_call: TRBD1
j_call: TRBJ1-3
cdr3_nt: TGTGCCAGCAGCAATCTCCTGGGACAGGGCATCTCTGGAAACACCATATATTTT
cdr3_aa: CASSNLLGQGISGNTIYF

clone_size: .
v_call: TRBV20-1
d_call: .
j_call: TRBJ2-3
cdr3_nt: TGCAGTCCGTTCCGAACAGATACGCAGTATTTT
cdr3_aa: CSPFRTDTQYF

clone_size: .
v_call: TRBV7-9
d_call: TRBD1
j_call: TRBJ1-4
cdr3_nt: TGTGCCAGCAGCTTAGGAGGGACAGGGGGTACTGAAAAACTGTTTTTT
cdr3_aa: CASSLGGTGGTEKLFF

clone_size: .
v_call: TRBV5-6
d_call: .
j_call: TRBJ1-1
cdr3_nt: TGTGCCAGCAGCTCACTACAGCGGGCGGGAACTGAAGCTTTCTTT
cdr3_aa: CASSSLQRAGTEAFF

clone_size: .
v_call: TRBV28
d_call: .
j_call: TRBJ1-4
cdr3_nt: TGTGCCAGCATGGACTCCCGGCCTAATGAAAAACTGTTTTTT
cdr3_aa: CASMDSRPNEKLFF

clone_size: .
v_call: TRBV7-9
d_call: TRBD2
j_call: TRBJ2-3
cdr3_nt: TGTGCCAGCAGCCGTTTGCGGGGGGGACCAGATACGCAGTATTTT
cdr3_aa: CASSRLRGGPDTQYF

clone_size: .
v_call: TRBV10-3
d_call: TRBD1
j_call: TRBJ2-2
cdr3_nt: TGTGCCATCAGCCCGGGACAGGGTATCACCGGGGAGCTGTTTTTT
cdr3_aa: CAISPGQGITGELFF

clone_size: .
v_call: TRBV6-5
d_call: .
j_call: TRBJ1-3
cdr3_nt: TGTGCCAGCAGGGTTGATAGAAGCTCTGGAAACACCATATATTTT
cdr3_aa: CASRVDRSSGNTIYF

clone_size: once
v_call: TRBV2
d_call: TRBD2
j_call: TRBJ2-3
cdr3_nt: TGTGCCAGCAGGCTAGCGGGAGCCTCGACAGATACGCAGTATTTT
cdr3_aa: CASRLAGASTDTQYF

clone_size: .
v_call: TRBV5-1
d_call: .
j_call: TRBJ1-1
cdr3_nt: TGCGCCAGCTCCAAGGACTTCTCGTGGTCTGAAGCTTTCTTT
cdr3_aa: CASSKDFSWSEAFF

clone_size: .
v_call: TRBV27
d_call: TRBD2
j_call: TRBJ2-5
cdr3_nt: TGTGCCAGCAGTCCCCAACTACTAGCGGGACCGGATGGGGAGACCCAGTACTTC
cdr3_aa: CASSPQLLAGPDGETQYF

clone_size: .
v_call: TRBV18
d_call: .
j_call: TRBJ1-5
cdr3_nt: TGTGCCAGCTCCCCCAGTAGCGGATCTCAGCCCCAGCATTTT
cdr3_aa: CASSPSSGSQPQHF

clone_size: .
v_call: TRBV5-1
d_call: TRBD2
j_call: TRBJ2-1
cdr3_nt: TGCGCCAGCAGCCCTCTAGCGGGAGGGCCTGGGTATGAGCAGTTCTTC
cdr3_aa: CASSPLAGGPGYEQFF

clone_size: .
v_call: TRBV15
d_call: .
j_call: TRBJ2-3
cdr3_nt: TGTGCCACCAAGGGCCCAAGCACAGATACGCAGTATTTT
cdr3_aa: CATKGPSTDTQYF

clone_size: .
v_call: TRBV4-3
d_call: .
j_call: TRBJ2-3
cdr3_nt: TGCGCCAGCAGCGCTACGACGGCGGGGAGCACAGATACGCAGTATTTT
cdr3_aa: CASSATTAGSTDTQYF

clone_size: .
v_call: TRBV4-2
d_call: TRBD2
j_call: TRBJ2-5
cdr3_nt: TGTGCCAGCAGCCATTCGGGACTAGGGATGTGGGAGACCCAGTACTTC
cdr3_aa: CASSHSGLGMWETQYF

clone_size: .
v_call: TRBV25-1
d_call: TRBD1
j_call: TRBJ2-1
cdr3_nt: TGTGCCAGCACTGCGACAGGGTGGAATGAGCAGTTCTTC
cdr3_aa: CASTATGWNEQFF

clone_size: once
v_call: TRBV6-2/TRBV6-3
d_call: TRBD1
j_call: TRBJ1-6
cdr3_nt: TGTGCCAGCAGTTCTCTGACAGGGGCGGATTCACCCCTCCACTTT
cdr3_aa: CASSSLTGADSPLHF

clone_size: .
v_call: TRBV28
d_call: .
j_call: TRBJ1-2
cdr3_nt: TGTGCCAGCAGTTTAGACACACTCTCCCCATATGGCTACACCTTC
cdr3_aa: CASSLDTLSPYGYTF

clone_size: .
v_call: TRBV10-3
d_call: TRBD1
j_call: TRBJ2-4
cdr3_nt: TGTGCCATCAGTGATACAGGGGCCCGAGCCATTCAGTACTTC
cdr3_aa: CAISDTGARAIQYF

clone_size: once
v_call: TRBV7-9
d_call: .
j_call: TRBJ1-1
cdr3_nt: TGTGCCAGCAGCCTAGACAGAAACACTGAAGCTTTCTTT
cdr3_aa: CASSLDRNTEAFF

clone_size: once
v_call: TRBV20-1
d_call: .
j_call: TRBJ2-3
cdr3_nt: TGCAGTGCTAGTGCAACTGCGGATACGCAGTATTTT
cdr3_aa: CSASATADTQYF